What follows are 5 T cell receptor beta chains derived from one specimen sequenced in a study of CD8 T cells in ankylosing spondylitis. Study outcomes and limitations: For ankylosing spondylitis blood, a TCR beta motif of roughly 8 highly homologous variants appeared characteristic.

MiXCR was run by TCRdb on the 5' RACE reads, yielding one entry per CDR3 protein. Of around 770,000 distinct CDR3 sequences detected, about 12% appear once; the ten largest clones hold 0.51%. No cognate antigen is known for these TCRs. Sequenced sample: blood, either unsorted or a sorted T cell fraction (not recorded which). These receptors were collected from a male donor with ankylosing spondylitis.

This clonotype was found a few times. CDR3 DNA sequence: TGTGCCAGCAGTTTGGGGCGCCACGGAGGCTACACCTTC. Protein: CASSLGRHGGYTF. J is TRBJ1-2 and V is TRBV27; TRBD1 is a possible D gene (5 bases). The CDR3 consists of 13 residues. CDR1 and CDR2 from the germline V gene are MNHEY and SMNVEV (reference sequence). Trimming removed 3 bases from V and 8 bases from J, with 13 bases in between.

There are a few counts of this clonotype. The rearrangement links TRBV4-1 to TRBJ2-3, with D perhaps TRBD1 or TRBD2 (5 bases each). There are 14 residues in the CDR3. V was shortened by 2 bases and J by 2 bases, with 8 bases between the two germline ends. Germline V lookup: CDR1 MGHRA, CDR2 YSYEKL. Written as DNA, the CDR3 is TGCGCCAGCAGCCAATGGGGGATCACAGATACGCAGTATTTT. As protein: CASSQWGITDTQYF.

The chain uses TRBV7-2 and TRBJ2-1; 14 positions match TRBD2. Germline V lookup: CDR1 SGHTA, CDR2 FQGNSA. The trim removed 0 bases at V and 0 bases at J, leaving 4 bases unmatched. This CDR3 contains 19 residues. CDR3 coding DNA: TGTGCCAGCAGCTTAGCCGGGACTAGCGGGAGTTACTCCTACAATGAGCAGTTCTTC. It is translated as CASSLAGTSGSYSYNEQFF.

The chain has TRBV20-1 and TRBJ1-2; D not certain. The germline CDR1 and CDR2 sequences are DFQATT and SNEGSKA (reference sequence). This CDR3 comprises 9 residues. The CDR3 protein is CSLGRGYTF. DNA for the CDR3: TGCAGCCTGGGCCGTGGCTACACCTTC.

The chain employs TRBV6-1 and TRBJ1-1; a weak D match, TRBD1 (5 bases). V was cut by 6 bases and J by 11 bases, with 19 bases left in between. The length of the CDR3 is 13 residues. CDR1 and CDR2 from the germline V gene are MNHNS and SASEGT. CDR3 sequence: CASSRGLLTGAFF. CDR3 bases: TGTGCCAGCAGCCGGGGACTTTTGACCGGGGCTTTCTTT.